Sequencing of this T cell receptor beta chain was carried out in a study of response to subunit inactivated influenza vaccine. CDR3 length: 15 amino acids. Germline V lookup: CDR1 SGHRS, CDR2 YFSETQ. Trimming cost V 0 bases and J 8 bases; bases outside gene matches: 8. The study, taken as a whole, reports: A suggestion made by the authors is that each seasonal influenza vaccination recruits few new T cells.

TCRdb recomputed calls from the RT-PCR reads with MiXCR, one row per CDR3 protein. The sample has some 800,000 distinct CDR3 sequences, around 20% seen once; the top ten hold 10%. Comment on this clonotype: Its target is not known.

The chain uses TRBV5-1 and TRBJ2-4, with 7 bases that match TRBD1. The source is a man aged 50 to 60 who received an inactivated influenza vaccine. The sample in question was PBMCs from blood, obtained 5 days after vaccination. CDR3 bases: TGCGCCAGCAGCTTGGGACAGGGCAAAGGAGACATTCAGTACTTC. It translates to CASSLGQGKGDIQYF. Variable domain in full (rest from reference TRBV5-1 and TRBJ2-4): KAGVTQTPRYLIKTRGQQVTLSCSPISGHRSVSWYQQTPGQGLQFLFEYFSETQRNKGNFPGRFSGRQFSNSRSEMNVSTLELGDSALYLCASSLGQGKGDIQYFGAGTRLSVL.